The 9 T cell receptor beta chains listed next were all sequenced from one sample in a study of T cell repertoires in cytomegalovirus infection. TCRdb re-derived calls from the reads in MiXCR, one entry per CDR3 protein. The table shows nearly 650,000 distinct CDR3 sequences, with approximately 25% occurring only once. The sequencing input was CD8+ T cells from PBMCs. All receptors derive from a human donor in good health (CMV status not recorded). Some clones in this sample may be carry-over from other donors' samples.

The chain uses TRBV25-1 and TRBJ1-5; D is possibly TRBD1 (6 bases). Trimming removed 4 bases at V and 5 bases at J, with 12 bases between. Per the germline V gene, CDR1 is MGHDK and CDR2 is SYGVNS. The CDR3 contains 14 residues. The CDR3 spells CASSGWDTDQPQHF. The CDR3 nucleotides are TGTGCCAGCAGTGGATGGGACACCGATCAGCCCCAGCATTTT.

The gene calls are TRBV11-2 and TRBJ2-1; TRBD1 matches 8 bases. Per the germline V gene, CDR1 is SGHAT and CDR2 is FQNNGV. V was pared by 5 bases and J by 8 bases, with 5 bases of the junction left unmatched. The CDR3 runs 13 residues. CDR3 in amino acids: CASSRTGTHEQFF. Written as DNA, the CDR3 is TGTGCCAGCAGCCGGACAGGGACACATGAGCAGTTCTTC.

The sample holds a few counts of this clonotype. The chain joins TRBV6-2 or TRBV6-3 to TRBJ2-3; perhaps TRBD1 as D (5 bases). The CDR3 totals 14 residues. Trimming stripped 6 bases from V and 6 bases from J, with 16 bases between. The V gene's germline CDR1 is MNHEY and CDR2 SVGEGT. The chain's CDR3 is CASSPNAWGDTQYF. CDR3 sequence (DNA): TGTGCCAGCAGCCCTAATGCTTGGGGCGATACGCAGTATTTT.

This clonotype was observed at least ten times. The V gene is TRBV7-6, the J gene TRBJ2-5, with TRBD1 identical over 11 bases. Per the germline V gene, CDR1 is SGHVS and CDR2 is FNYEAQ. This CDR3 comprises 15 residues. V gave up 4 bases and J gave up 5 bases; unmatched junction bases: 6. In DNA, the CDR3 is TGTGCCAGCAGCTGGGACAGGGGGTACGGGGAGACCCAGTACTTC. Translation: CASSWDRGYGETQYF. Together with reference TRBV7-6 and TRBJ2-5, the CDR3 gives the full variable domain: GAGVSQSPRYKVTKRGQDVALRCDPISGHVSLYWYRQALGQGPEFLTYFNYEAQQDKSGLPNDRFSAERPEGSISTLTIQRTEQRDSAMYRCASSWDRGYGETQYFGPGTRLLVL.

This clonotype was counted only a few times. This chain joins TRBV6-2 or TRBV6-3 and TRBJ2-1, with D possibly called TRBD1 or TRBD2 (5 bases each). V was shortened by 0 bases and J by 0 bases, with 12 bases between the two germline ends. Germline assignment: CDR1 MNHEY and CDR2 SVGEGT. The CDR3 length is 17 residues. The CDR3 DNA is TGTGCCAGCAGTTACTCGGGGGTCGGAAGCTCCTACAATGAGCAGTTCTTC. Amino acids: CASSYSGVGSSYNEQFF.

This clonotype was observed at least ten times. The chain links TRBV2 to TRBJ1-1; D is ambiguous. This CDR3 has 15 amino acids. The ends were cut back, 6 bases at V and 4 bases at J, with 18 bases in the middle. CDR1 and CDR2 from the germline V gene are SNHLY and FYNNEI. The CDR3 is CASSSYLDGGTEAFF. The CDR3 DNA follows: TGTGCCAGCAGCTCATACCTTGACGGTGGCACTGAAGCTTTCTTT.

This clonotype was seen more than once but under ten times. This chain connects TRBV28 to TRBJ2-1; D is possibly TRBD2 (7 bases). The CDR3 is 19 amino acids. V gave up 3 bases and J gave up 8 bases, with 29 bases separating them. Germline values: CDR1 MDHEN, CDR2 SYDVKM. DNA of the CDR3: TGTGCCAGCAGTTTGAGGGTTCGGCTACAAGGGGGGGTCGAGGATGAGCAGTTCTTC. Its translation is CASSLRVRLQGGVEDEQFF.

This clonotype was detected a few times. The CDR3 reads CASSSGHGITDTQYF. The CDR3, as DNA: TGTGCCAGCAGCTCGGGACACGGTATCACAGATACGCAGTATTTT. The chain employs TRBV11-1 and TRBJ2-3, with D maybe TRBD1 (6 bases). The CDR3 covers 15 residues. V shed 4 bases and J shed 2 bases, with 13 bases lying between them. Germline-derived CDR1 and CDR2 are SGHAT and FQDESV (reference sequence).

The rearrangement uses TRBV7-4 and TRBJ1-2; no definite D call. The V end was cut by 1 base, the J end by 3 bases, with 12 bases between. The germline V gene has CDR1 SGHVT and CDR2 SQSDAQ. This CDR3 comprises 15 residues. The CDR3 DNA follows: TGTGCCAGCAGCTTAGACGAGGGCGGCCACTATGGCTACACCTTC. It yields the protein CASSLDEGGHYGYTF.